The entry that follows covers one TCR beta chain sequence. Authors' methods: How many nucleated cells were present was estimated from reference gene primer amplification. The repertoire was sequenced with immunoSEQ multiplex PCR; TCRdb's copy has only in-frame clones and lacks some. V and J calls and clone size come straight from that table; D and trimming were deduced from the DNA. The sample records some 210,000 clones, approximately 84% being singletons. This record comes from a study of blood T cell repertoires in COVID-19. Background on the study: Samples representing acute and convalescent COVID-19 were sourced from the United States, Italy and Spain. Nucleic acid was either cDNA or gDNA, and it came from T cells, B-cell-depleted T cells, or PBMCs.

Sequencing input: peripheral blood. The clonotype was recovered from a woman in her forties or fifties with active or convalescent COVID-19.

The CDR3 DNA is TGTGCCAGCAGCCCCCTAGGGGGAGGGGTCTATGGCTACACCTTC. Encoded protein: CASSPLGGGVYGYTF. The rearrangement links TRBV3-1 (or the pseudogene TRBV3-2) to TRBJ1-2; the D gene is possibly TRBD1 (6 bases). The CDR3 loop spans 15 amino acids. Germline lookup yields CDR1 LGHDT and CDR2 YNNKEL (reference sequence). V lost 4 bases to trimming and J lost 4 bases, with 16 bases between them.